Reported below is one TCR beta chain. Its antigen remains unknown. CDR3 length: 19 amino acids. Trimming took 1 base from V and 3 from J, leaving 24 bases between them. Per the germline V gene, CDR1 is LGHNA and CDR2 is YNFKEQ. The sample belongs to a study of cytomegalovirus exposure and HLA in healthy donors. Study results and caveats: One later analysis, an examination of the 90 to 150 validation repertoires, found that first-cohort TCR clusters tended to co-occur in them.

Only in-frame clones appear in the TCRdb table, and some are missing; sequencing was by immunoSEQ multiplex PCR. The repertoire consists of about 100,000 clones, with roughly 95% occurring once and the leading ten covering 0.67%. The receptor's source is a woman aged 18-29 years in good health and CMV-seronegative. Input material: PBMCs. This chain uses TRBV4-2 with TRBJ1-2; D is possibly TRBD1 (6 bases). The CDR3 reads CASSQVLGFTRTEHYGYTF. As DNA, the CDR3 is TGTGCCAGCAGCCAAGTCCTCGGGTTCACCCGGACAGAACACTATGGCTACACCTTC.